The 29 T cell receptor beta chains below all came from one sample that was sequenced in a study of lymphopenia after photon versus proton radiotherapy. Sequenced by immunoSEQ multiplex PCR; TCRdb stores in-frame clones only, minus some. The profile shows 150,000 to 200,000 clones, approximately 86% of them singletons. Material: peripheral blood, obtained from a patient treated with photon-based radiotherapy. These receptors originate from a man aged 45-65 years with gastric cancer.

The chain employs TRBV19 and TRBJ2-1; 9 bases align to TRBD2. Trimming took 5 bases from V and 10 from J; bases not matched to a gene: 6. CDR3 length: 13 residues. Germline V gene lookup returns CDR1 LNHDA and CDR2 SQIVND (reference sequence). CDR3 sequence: CASSPLAGQEQFF. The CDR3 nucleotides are TGTGCCAGTAGTCCCCTAGCGGGACAGGAGCAGTTCTTC. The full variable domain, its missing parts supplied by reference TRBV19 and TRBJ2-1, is DGGITQSPKYLFRKEGQNVTLSCEQNLNHDAMYWYRQDPGQGLRLIYYSQIVNDFQKGDIAEGYSVSREKKESFPLTVTSAQKNPTAFYLCASSPLAGQEQFFGPGTRLTVL.

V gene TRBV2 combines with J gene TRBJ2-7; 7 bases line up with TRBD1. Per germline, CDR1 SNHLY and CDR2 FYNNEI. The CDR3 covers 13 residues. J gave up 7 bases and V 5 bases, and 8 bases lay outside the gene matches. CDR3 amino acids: CASSWTGPPEQYF. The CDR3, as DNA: TGTGCCAGCAGTTGGACAGGCCCTCCGGAGCAGTACTTC. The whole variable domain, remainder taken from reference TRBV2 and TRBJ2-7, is EPEVTQTPSHQVTQMGQEVILRCVPISNHLYFYWYRQILGQKVEFLVSFYNNEISEKSEIFDDQFSVERPDGSNFTLKIRSTKLEDSAMYFCASSWTGPPEQYFGPGTRLTVT.

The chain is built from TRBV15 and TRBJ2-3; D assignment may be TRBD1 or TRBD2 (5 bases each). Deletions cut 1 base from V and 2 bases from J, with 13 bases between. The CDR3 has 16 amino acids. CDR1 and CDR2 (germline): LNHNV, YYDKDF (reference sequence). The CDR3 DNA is TGTGCCACCAGCAGAGGAGCGAGGGGTTTCACAGATACGCAGTATTTT. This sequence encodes CATSRGARGFTDTQYF.

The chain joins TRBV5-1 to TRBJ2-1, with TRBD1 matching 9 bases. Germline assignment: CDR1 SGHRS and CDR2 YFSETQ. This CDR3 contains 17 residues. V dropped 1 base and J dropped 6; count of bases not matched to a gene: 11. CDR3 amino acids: CASSLLGGQGPTNEQFF. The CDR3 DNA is TGCGCCAGCAGCTTGCTAGGCGGACAGGGGCCAACCAATGAGCAGTTCTTC.

CDR3 DNA sequence: TGTGCCAGTAGTATGGGAGGAAGGGACTCTGGGGCCAACGTCCTGACTTTC. This gives the protein CASSMGGRDSGANVLTF. This chain uses TRBV19 with TRBJ2-6, with TRBD2 as a possible D gene (6 bases). The CDR3 totals 17 residues. V lost 3 bases and J 0 bases, leaving 12 bases between the germline ends. Germline CDR1 and CDR2: LNHDA and SQIVND (reference sequence).

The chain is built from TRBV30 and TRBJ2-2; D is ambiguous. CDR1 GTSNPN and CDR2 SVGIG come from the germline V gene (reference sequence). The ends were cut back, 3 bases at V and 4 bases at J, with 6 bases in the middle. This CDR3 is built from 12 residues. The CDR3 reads CAWRSATGELFF. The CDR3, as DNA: TGTGCCTGGAGGTCTGCCACCGGGGAGCTGTTTTTT.

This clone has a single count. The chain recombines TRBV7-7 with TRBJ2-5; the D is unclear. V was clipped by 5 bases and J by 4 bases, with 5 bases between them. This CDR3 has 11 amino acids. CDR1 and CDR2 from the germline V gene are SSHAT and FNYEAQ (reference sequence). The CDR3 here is CASSAGETQYF. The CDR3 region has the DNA TGTGCCAGCAGCGCAGGAGAGACCCAGTACTTC.

CDR3 loop: CASSLTGPNTEAFF. CDR3 bases: TGTGCCAGCAGCTTAACGGGGCCGAACACTGAAGCTTTCTTT. This chain joins TRBV7-3 and TRBJ1-1; TRBD1 might be the D (5 bases). This CDR3 is 14 amino acids long. Per the germline V gene, CDR1 is SGHTA and CDR2 is FQGTGA. V was cut by 0 bases and J by 1 base, with 6 bases left in between. The full variable domain, rest sourced from reference TRBV7-3 and TRBJ1-1, is GAGVSQTPSNKVTEKGKYVELRCDPISGHTALYWYRQSLGQGPEFLIYFQGTGAADDSGLPNDRFFAVRPEGSVSTLKIQRTERGDSAVYLCASSLTGPNTEAFFGQGTRLTVV.

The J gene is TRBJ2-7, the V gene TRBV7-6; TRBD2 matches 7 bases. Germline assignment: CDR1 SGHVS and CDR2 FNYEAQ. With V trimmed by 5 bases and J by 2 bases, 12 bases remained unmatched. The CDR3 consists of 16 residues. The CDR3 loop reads CASSQESGRGTYEQYF. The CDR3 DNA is TGTGCCAGCAGCCAAGAGTCGGGGCGGGGGACCTACGAGCAGTACTTC.

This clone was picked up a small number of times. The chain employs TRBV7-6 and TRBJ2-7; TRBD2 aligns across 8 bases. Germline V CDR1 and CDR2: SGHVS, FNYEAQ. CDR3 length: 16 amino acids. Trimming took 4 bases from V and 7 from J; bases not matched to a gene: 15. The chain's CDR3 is CASSSIIASGLGEQYF. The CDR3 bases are TGTGCCAGCAGCTCTATTATTGCTAGCGGGCTTGGGGAGCAGTACTTC.

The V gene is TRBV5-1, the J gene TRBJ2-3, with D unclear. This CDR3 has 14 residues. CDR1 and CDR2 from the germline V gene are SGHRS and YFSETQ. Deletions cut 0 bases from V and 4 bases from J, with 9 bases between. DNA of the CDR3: TGCGCCAGCAGCTTGGAGGGAATGGCAGATACGCAGTATTTT. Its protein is CASSLEGMADTQYF.

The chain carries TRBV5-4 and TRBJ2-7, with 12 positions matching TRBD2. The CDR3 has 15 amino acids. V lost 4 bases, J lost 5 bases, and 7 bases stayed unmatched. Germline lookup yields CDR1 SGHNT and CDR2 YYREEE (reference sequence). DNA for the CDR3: TGTGCCAGCAGCCCGACTAGCGGGAGTCTGAACGAGCAGTACTTC. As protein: CASSPTSGSLNEQYF. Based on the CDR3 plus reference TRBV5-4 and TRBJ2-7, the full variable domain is ETGVTQSPTHLIKTRGQQVTLRCSSQSGHNTVSWYQQALGQGPQFIFQYYREEENGRGNFPPRFSGLQFPNYSSELNVNALELDDSALYLCASSPTSGSLNEQYFGPGTRLTVT.

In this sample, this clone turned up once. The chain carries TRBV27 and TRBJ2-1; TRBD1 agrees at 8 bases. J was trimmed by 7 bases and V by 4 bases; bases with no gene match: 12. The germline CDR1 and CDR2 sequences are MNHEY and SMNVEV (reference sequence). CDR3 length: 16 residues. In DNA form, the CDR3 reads TGTGCCAGCAGTTCCTTAACAGGGGGGAGAAAGAATGAGCAGTTCTTC. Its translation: CASSSLTGGRKNEQFF.

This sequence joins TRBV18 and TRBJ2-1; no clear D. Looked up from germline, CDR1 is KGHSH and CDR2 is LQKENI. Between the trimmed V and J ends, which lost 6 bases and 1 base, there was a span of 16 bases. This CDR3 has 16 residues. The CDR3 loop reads CASSQRTERSYNEQFF. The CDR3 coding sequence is TGTGCCAGCTCCCAACGAACTGAGAGGTCCTACAATGAGCAGTTCTTC.

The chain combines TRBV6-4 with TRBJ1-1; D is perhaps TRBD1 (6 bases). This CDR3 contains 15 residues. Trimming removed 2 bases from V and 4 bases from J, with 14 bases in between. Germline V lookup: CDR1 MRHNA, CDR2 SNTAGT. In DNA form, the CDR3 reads TGTGCCAGCAGTGACCCTACAGGGAGGGGCACTGAAGCTTTCTTT. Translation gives CASSDPTGRGTEAFF.

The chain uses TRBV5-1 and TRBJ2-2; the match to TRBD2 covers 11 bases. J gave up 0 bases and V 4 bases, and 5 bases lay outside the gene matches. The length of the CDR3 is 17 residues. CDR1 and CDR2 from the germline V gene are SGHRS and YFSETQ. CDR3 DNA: TGCGCCAGCAGCCCCCTAGCGGGAGGCACGAACACCGGGGAGCTGTTTTTT. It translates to CASSPLAGGTNTGELFF. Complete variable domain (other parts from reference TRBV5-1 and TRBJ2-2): KAGVTQTPRYLIKTRGQQVTLSCSPISGHRSVSWYQQTPGQGLQFLFEYFSETQRNKGNFPGRFSGRQFSNSRSEMNVSTLELGDSALYLCASSPLAGGTNTGELFFGEGSRLTVL.

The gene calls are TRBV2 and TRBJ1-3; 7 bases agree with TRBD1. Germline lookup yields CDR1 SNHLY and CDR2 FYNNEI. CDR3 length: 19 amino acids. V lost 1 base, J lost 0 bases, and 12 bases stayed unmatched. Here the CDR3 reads CASSEVTPDRTFSGNTIYF. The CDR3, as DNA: TGTGCCAGCAGTGAAGTCACTCCGGACAGGACCTTCTCTGGAAACACCATATATTTT.

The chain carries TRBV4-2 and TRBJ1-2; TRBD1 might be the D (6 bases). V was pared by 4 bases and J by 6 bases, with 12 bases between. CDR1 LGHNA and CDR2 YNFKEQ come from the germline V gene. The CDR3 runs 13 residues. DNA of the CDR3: TGTGCCAGCAGCCCTTACAGGGTGGATGGCTACACCTTC. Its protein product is CASSPYRVDGYTF.

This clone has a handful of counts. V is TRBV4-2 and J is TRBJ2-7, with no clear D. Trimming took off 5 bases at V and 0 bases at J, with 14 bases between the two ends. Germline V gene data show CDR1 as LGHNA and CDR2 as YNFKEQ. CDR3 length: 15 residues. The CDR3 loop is CASSSLGPSSYEQYF. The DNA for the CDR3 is TGTGCCAGCAGCTCTCTCGGCCCGAGCTCCTACGAGCAGTACTTC.

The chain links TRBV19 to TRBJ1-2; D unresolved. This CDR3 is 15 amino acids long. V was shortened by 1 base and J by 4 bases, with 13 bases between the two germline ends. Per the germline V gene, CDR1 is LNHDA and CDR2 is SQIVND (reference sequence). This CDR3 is CASSIVQPSFYGYTF. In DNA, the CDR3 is TGTGCCAGTAGTATAGTGCAGCCTTCTTTCTATGGCTACACCTTC.

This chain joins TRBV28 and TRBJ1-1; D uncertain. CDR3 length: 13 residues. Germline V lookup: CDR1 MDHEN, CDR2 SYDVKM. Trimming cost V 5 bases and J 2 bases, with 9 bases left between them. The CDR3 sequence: CASSPLLNTEAFF. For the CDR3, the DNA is TGTGCCAGCAGTCCGCTGCTAAACACTGAAGCTTTCTTT.

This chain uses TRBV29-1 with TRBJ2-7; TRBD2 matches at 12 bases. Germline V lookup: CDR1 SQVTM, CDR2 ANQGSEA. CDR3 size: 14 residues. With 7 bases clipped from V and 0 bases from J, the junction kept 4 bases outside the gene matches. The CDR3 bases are TGCAGCGCTGTGACTAGCGGGAGCTCCTACGAGCAGTACTTC. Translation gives CSAVTSGSSYEQYF.

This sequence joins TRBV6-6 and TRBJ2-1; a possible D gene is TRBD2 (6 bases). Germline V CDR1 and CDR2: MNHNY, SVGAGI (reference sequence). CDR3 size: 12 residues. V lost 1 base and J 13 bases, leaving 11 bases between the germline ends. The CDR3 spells CASSYYGGDQFF. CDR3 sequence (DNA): TGTGCCAGCAGTTACTACGGGGGAGATCAGTTCTTC.

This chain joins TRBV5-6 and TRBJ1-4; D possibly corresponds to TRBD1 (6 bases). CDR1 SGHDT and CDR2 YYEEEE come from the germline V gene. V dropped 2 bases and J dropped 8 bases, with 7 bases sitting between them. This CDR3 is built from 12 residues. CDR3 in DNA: TGTGCCAGCAGCTTCGGACAGGAAAAACTGTTTTTT. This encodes CASSFGQEKLFF.

CDR3 coding DNA: TGTGCCAGTACCTCACTAGCGGGAGGTAGAAATGAGCAGTTCTTC. Its translation is CASTSLAGGRNEQFF. The gene calls are TRBV19 and TRBJ2-1; 12 bases match TRBD2. Germline V gives CDR1 LNHDA, CDR2 SQIVND (reference sequence). The CDR3 contains 15 residues. Losses at the gene ends were 7 bases for V and 7 bases for J; bases not matched to a gene: 8.

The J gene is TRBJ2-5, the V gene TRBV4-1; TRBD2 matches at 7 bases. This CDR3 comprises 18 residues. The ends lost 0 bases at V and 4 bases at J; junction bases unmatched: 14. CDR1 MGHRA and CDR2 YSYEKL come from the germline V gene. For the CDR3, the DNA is TGCGCCAGCAGCCAAGATCAAGATACTAGCGAGCCTAGAGAGACCCAGTACTTC. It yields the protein CASSQDQDTSEPRETQYF.

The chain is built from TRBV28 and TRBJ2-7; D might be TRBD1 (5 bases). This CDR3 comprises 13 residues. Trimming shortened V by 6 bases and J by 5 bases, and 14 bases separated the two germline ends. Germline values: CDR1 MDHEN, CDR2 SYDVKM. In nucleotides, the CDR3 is TGTGCCAGCAGCTTTTTTGGCAGGGACGAGCAGTACTTC. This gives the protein CASSFFGRDEQYF.

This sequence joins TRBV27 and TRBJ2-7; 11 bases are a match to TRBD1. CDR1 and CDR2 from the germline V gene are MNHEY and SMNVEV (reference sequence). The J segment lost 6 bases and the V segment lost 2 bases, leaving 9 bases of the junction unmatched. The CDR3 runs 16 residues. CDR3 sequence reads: CASSLSRPGQGAEQYF. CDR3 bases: TGTGCCAGCAGTTTAAGCCGTCCCGGACAGGGGGCCGAGCAGTACTTC.

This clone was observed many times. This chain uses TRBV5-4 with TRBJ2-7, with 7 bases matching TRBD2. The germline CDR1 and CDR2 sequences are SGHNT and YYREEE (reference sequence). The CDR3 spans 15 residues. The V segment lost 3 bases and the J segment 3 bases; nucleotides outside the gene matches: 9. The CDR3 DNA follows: TGTGCCAGCAGCTCCTTAAGGGAGGGGATCTACGAGCAGTACTTC. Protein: CASSSLREGIYEQYF.